This TCR beta chain is drawn from a study of persistence of HIV-infected CD4 T cells. Findings and limits, study-wide: Antigen-responding cells were enriched for degenerate expanded CDR3beta sequences.

On this clone: What it binds is unknown.

The immunoSEQ assay was version 4, run in survey mode. Repertoires were generated with immunoSEQ multiplex PCR, while TCRdb's copy carries only in-frame clones and drops some. The sample lists 30,000 to 45,000 clones; about 91% were seen once. Germline V gives CDR1 KGHSH, CDR2 LQKENI. The CDR3 spans 14 residues. Trimming left V 3 bases short and J 5 bases short, with 14 bases between. Cells were stimulated nonspecifically with anti-CD3/anti-CD28 magnetic beads. Sorting selected CD4+ T cells upregulating both CD40 ligand and CD69. Inclusion required CMV-positive serology and CD4+ counts above 400 cells/uL.

The chain has TRBV18 and TRBJ2-7, with TRBD1 as a possible D gene (5 bases). Specimen: CD4+ T cells sorted from PBMCs after roughly 18-hour stimulation, collected from a patient who received antiretroviral therapy. The clonotype originates from an adult man with HIV who was CMV-seropositive. CDR3 protein: CASSPLQVDDEQYF. CDR3 in DNA: TGTGCCAGCTCACCGTTACAGGTTGACGACGAGCAGTACTTC.